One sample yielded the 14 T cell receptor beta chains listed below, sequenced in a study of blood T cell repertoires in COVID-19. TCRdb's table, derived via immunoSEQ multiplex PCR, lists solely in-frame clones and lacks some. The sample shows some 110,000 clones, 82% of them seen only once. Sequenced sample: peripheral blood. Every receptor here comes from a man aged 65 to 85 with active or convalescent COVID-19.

The CDR3 DNA follows: TGTGCCAGCAGCGCAGGACTAGCGATTGGTGAGCAGTTCTTC. It yields the protein CASSAGLAIGEQFF. This chain connects TRBV7-3 to TRBJ2-1; 9 bases map to TRBD2. This CDR3 spans 14 amino acids. J was trimmed by 9 bases and V by 5 bases; bases with no gene match: 8. In germline, CDR1 is SGHTA, CDR2 FQGTGA.

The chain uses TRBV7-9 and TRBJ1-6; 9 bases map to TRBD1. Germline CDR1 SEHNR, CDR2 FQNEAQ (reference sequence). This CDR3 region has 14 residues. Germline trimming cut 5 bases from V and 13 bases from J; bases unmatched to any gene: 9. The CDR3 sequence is CASSVGQGSPPLHF. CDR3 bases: TGTGCCAGCAGCGTCGGACAGGGGTCCCCCCCCCTCCACTTT. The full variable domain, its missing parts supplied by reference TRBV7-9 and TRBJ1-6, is DTGVSQNPRHKITKRGQNVTFRCDPISEHNRLYWYRQTLGQGPEFLTYFQNEAQLEKSRLLSDRFSAERPKGSFSTLEIQRTEQGDSAMYLCASSVGQGSPPLHFGNGTRLTVT.

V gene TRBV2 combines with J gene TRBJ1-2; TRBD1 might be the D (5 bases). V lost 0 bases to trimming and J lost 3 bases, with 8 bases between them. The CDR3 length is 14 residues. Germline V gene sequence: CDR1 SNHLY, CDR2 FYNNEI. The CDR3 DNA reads TGTGCCAGCAGTGAAGCCGGGGGGGACTATGGCTACACCTTC. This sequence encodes CASSEAGGDYGYTF. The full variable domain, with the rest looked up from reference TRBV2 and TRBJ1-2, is EPEVTQTPSHQVTQMGQEVILRCVPISNHLYFYWYRQILGQKVEFLVSFYNNEISEKSEIFDDQFSVERPDGSNFTLKIRSTKLEDSAMYFCASSEAGGDYGYTFGSGTRLTVV.

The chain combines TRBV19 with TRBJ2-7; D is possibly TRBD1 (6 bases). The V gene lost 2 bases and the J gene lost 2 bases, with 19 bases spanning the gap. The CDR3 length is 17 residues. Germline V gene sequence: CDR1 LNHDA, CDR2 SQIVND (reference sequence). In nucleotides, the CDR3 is TGTGCCAGTAGTATAACCATTAGCTACGGGACAACCTACGAGCAGTACTTC. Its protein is CASSITISYGTTYEQYF.

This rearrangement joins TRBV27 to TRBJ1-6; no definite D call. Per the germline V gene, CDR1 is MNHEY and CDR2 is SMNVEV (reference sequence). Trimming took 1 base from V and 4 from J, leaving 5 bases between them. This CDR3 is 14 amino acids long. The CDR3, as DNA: TGTGCCAGCAGTTTATTCCAGTATAATTCACCCCTCCACTTT. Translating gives CASSLFQYNSPLHF.

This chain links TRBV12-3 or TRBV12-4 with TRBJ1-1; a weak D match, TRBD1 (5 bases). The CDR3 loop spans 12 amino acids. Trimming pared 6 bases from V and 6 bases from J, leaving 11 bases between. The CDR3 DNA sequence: TGTGCCAGCAGCTACCCAGGGTCTGAAGCTTTCTTT. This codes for CASSYPGSEAFF.

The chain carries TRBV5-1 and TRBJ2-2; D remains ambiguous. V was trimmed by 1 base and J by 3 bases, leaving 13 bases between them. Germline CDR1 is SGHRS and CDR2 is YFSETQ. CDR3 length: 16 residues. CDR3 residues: CASSLSGMSDTGELFF. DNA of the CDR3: TGCGCCAGCAGCTTGTCCGGCATGAGCGACACCGGGGAGCTGTTTTTT.

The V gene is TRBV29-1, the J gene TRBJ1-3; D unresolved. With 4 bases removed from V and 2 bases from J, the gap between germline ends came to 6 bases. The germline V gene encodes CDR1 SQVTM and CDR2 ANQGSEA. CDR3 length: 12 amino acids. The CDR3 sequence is CSVAGTGNTIYF. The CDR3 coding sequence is TGCAGCGTTGCGGGGACTGGAAACACCATATATTTT.

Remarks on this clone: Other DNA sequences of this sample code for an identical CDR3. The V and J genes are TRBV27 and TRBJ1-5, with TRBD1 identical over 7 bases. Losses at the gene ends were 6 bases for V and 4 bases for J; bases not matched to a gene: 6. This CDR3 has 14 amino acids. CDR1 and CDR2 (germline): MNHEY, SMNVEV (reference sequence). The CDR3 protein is CASSAQGSNQPQHF. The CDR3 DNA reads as TGTGCCAGCAGCGCACAGGGGTCAAATCAGCCCCAGCATTTT.

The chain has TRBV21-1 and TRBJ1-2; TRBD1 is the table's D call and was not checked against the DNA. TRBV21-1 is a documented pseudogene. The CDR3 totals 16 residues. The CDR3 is CASSTLSQGPHYGYTF. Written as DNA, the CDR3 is TGTGCCAGCAGCACCTTATCACAGGGACCTCACTATGGCTACACCTTC.

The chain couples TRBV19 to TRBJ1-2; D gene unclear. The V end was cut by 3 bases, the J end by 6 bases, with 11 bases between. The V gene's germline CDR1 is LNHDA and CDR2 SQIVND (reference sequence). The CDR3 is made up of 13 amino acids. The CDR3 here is CASSIDTTHGYTF. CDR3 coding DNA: TGTGCCAGTAGTATTGACACCACCCATGGCTACACCTTC.

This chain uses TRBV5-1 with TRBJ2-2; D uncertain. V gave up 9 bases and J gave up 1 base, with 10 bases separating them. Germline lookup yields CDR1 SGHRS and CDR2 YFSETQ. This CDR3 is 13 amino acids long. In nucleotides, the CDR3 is TGCGCCACCACCTCCGGGAACACCGGGGAGCTGTTTTTT. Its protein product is CATTSGNTGELFF.

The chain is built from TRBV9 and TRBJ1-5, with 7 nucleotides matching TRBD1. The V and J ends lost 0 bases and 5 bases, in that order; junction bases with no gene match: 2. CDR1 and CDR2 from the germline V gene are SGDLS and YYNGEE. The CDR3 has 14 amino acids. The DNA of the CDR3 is TGTGCCAGCAGCGTAGGGGACAGCGATCAGCCCCAGCATTTT. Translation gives CASSVGDSDQPQHF.

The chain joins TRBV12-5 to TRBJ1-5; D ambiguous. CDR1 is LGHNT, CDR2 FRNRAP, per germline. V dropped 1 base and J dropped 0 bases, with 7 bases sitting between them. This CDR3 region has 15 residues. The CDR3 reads CASGLALSSNQPQHF. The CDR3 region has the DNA TGTGCTAGTGGTTTGGCCTTGTCTAGCAATCAGCCCCAGCATTTT.